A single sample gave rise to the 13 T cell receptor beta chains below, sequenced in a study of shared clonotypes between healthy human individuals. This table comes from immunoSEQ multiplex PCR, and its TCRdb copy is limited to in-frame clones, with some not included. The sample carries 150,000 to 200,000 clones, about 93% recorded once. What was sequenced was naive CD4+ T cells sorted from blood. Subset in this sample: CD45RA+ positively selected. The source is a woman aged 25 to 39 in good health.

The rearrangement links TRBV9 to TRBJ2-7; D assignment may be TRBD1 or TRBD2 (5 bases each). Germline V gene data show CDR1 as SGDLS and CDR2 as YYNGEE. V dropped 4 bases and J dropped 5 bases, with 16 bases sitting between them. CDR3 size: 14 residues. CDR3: CASSPRTQGDEQYF. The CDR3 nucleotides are TGTGCCAGCAGCCCCCGAACCCAGGGAGACGAGCAGTACTTC.

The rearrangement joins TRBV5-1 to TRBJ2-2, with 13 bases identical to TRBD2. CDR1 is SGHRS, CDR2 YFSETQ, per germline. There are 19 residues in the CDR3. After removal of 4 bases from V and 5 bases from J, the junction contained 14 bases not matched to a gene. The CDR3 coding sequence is TGCGCCAGCAGCCCGAAGCAATTAGGGACTAGCGGGAAAACCGGGGAGCTGTTTTTT. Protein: CASSPKQLGTSGKTGELFF.

Here the CDR3 DNA reads TGTGTCGTTAACACGAACACTGAAGCTTTCTTT. It translates to CVVNTNTEAFF. V usage is TRBV6-6 and J usage is TRBJ1-1, with D uncertain. The V gene's germline CDR1 is MNHNY and CDR2 SVGAGI (reference sequence). The CDR3 is 11 residues long.

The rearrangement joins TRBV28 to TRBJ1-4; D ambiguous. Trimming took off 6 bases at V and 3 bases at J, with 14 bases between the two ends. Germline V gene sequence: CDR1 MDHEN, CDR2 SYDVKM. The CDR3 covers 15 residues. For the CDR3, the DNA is TGTGCCAGCAGGGGGAGGGCTACGGCTAATGAAAAACTGTTTTTT. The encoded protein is CASRGRATANEKLFF. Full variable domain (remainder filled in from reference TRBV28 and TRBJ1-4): DVKVTQSSRYLVKRTGEKVFLECVQDMDHENMFWYRQDPGLGLRLIYFSYDVKMKEKGDIPEGYSVSREKKERFSLILESASTNQTSMYLCASRGRATANEKLFFGSGTQLSVL.

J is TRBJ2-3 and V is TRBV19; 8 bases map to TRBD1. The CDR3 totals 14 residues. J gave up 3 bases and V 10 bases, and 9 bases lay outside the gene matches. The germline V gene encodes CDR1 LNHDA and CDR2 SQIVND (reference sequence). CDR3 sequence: CATDRGWRTDTQYF. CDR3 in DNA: TGTGCCACAGACAGGGGATGGAGGACAGATACGCAGTATTTT.

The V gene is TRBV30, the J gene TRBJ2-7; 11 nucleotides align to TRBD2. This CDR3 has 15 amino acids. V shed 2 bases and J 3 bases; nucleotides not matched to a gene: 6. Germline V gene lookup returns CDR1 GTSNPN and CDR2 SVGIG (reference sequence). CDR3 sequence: CAWSTPGTSGYEQYF. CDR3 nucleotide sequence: TGTGCCTGGAGTACACCCGGGACTAGCGGCTACGAGCAGTACTTC.

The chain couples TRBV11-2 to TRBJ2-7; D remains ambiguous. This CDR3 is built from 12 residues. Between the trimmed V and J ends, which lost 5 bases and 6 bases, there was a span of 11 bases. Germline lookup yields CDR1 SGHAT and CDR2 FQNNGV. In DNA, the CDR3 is TGTGCCAGCAGCAAGGCAGTTGGCGAGCAGTACTTC. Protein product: CASSKAVGEQYF.

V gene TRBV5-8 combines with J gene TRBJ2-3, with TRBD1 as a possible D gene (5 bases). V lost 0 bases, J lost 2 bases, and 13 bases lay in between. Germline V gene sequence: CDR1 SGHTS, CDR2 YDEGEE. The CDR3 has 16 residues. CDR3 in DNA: TGTGCCAGCAGCTTGGGATGGGGCGTGGACACAGATACGCAGTATTTT. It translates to CASSLGWGVDTDTQYF. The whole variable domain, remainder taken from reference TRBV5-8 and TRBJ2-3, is EAGVTQSPTHLIKTRGQQATLRCSPISGHTSVYWYQQALGLGLQFLLWYDEGEERNRGNFPPRFSGRQFPNYSSELNVNALELEDSALYLCASSLGWGVDTDTQYFGPGTRLTVL.

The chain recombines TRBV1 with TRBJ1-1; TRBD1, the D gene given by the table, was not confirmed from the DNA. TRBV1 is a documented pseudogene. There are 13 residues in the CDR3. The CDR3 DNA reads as TGCACCAGCAGCCGGGGACAGGTTATTGAAGCTTTCTTT. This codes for CTSSRGQVIEAFF.

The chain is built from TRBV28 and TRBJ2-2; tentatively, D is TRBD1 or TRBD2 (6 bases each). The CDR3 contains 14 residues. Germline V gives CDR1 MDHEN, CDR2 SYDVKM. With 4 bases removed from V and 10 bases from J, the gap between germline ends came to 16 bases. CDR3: CASSSGATRKELFF. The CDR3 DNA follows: TGTGCCAGCAGTTCGGGGGCTACTAGAAAGGAGCTGTTTTTT.

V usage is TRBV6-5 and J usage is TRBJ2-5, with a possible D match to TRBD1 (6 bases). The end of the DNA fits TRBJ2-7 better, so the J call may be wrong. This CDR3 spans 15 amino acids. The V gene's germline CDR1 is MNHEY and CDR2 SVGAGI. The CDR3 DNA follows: TGTGCCAGCAGTTACACCAGGGGAGTGACCTACGAGCAGTACTTC. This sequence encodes CASSYTRGVTYEQYF.

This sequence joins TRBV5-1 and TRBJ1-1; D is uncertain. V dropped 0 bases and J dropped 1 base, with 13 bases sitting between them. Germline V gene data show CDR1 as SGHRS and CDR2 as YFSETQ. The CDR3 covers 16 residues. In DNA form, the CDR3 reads TGCGCCAGCAGCTTGGTTGCCGGTTACTCGAACACTGAAGCTTTCTTT. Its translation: CASSLVAGYSNTEAFF. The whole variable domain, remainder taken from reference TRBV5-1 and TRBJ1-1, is KAGVTQTPRYLIKTRGQQVTLSCSPISGHRSVSWYQQTPGQGLQFLFEYFSETQRNKGNFPGRFSGRQFSNSRSEMNVSTLELGDSALYLCASSLVAGYSNTEAFFGQGTRLTVV.

CDR3 sequence reads: CASSLAGGTAFYEQYF. The DNA of the CDR3 is TGCGCCAGCAGCTTGGCGGGGGGGACTGCATTCTACGAGCAGTACTTC. The chain employs TRBV5-1 and TRBJ2-7; the match to TRBD2 covers 8 bases. Germline loops: CDR1 SGHRS, CDR2 YFSETQ. J was trimmed by 3 bases and V by 0 bases; bases with no gene match: 8. This CDR3 comprises 16 residues. The full variable domain, rest sourced from reference TRBV5-1 and TRBJ2-7, is KAGVTQTPRYLIKTRGQQVTLSCSPISGHRSVSWYQQTPGQGLQFLFEYFSETQRNKGNFPGRFSGRQFSNSRSEMNVSTLELGDSALYLCASSLAGGTAFYEQYFGPGTRLTVT.